The 20 T cell receptor beta chains given below trace back to one sample, sequenced in a study of OX40 agonist ivuxolimab in advanced cancers. Libraries were prepared by immunoSEQ multiplex PCR; TCRdb keeps only in-frame clonotypes and omits some of them. The data hold under 85,000 clones, with about 78% observed a single time. The sample was CD4+ or CD8+ T cells sorted from blood, taken in a trial of the OX40 agonist ivuxolimab. These receptor sequences come from an adult with an advanced solid tumor such as melanoma, head and neck, liver or kidney cancer.

The chain links TRBV6-1 to TRBJ1-2, with TRBD1 as a possible D gene (5 bases). The V end was cut by 4 bases, the J end by 6 bases, with 12 bases between. Germline CDR1 is MNHNS and CDR2 is SASEGT. The CDR3 extends over 13 amino acids. DNA of the CDR3: TGTGCCAGCAGTGCCCGGGACGTTGATGGCTACACCTTC. Amino acid sequence: CASSARDVDGYTF.

Ten or more counts support this clone. This chain joins TRBV27 and TRBJ1-5; weak D call: TRBD1 (5 bases). V was cut by 9 bases and J by 5 bases, with 14 bases left in between. The CDR3 is 13 residues long. Germline values: CDR1 MNHEY, CDR2 SMNVEV (reference sequence). The CDR3 region is CASSKGSDQPQHF. The CDR3 bases are TGTGCCAGTTCCAAGGGGTCCGATCAGCCCCAGCATTTT.

The chain has TRBV7-2 and TRBJ2-7; D remains ambiguous. The CDR3 runs 17 residues. CDR1 and CDR2 (germline): SGHTA, FQGNSA. V was clipped by 2 bases and J by 0 bases, with 17 bases between them. The CDR3 DNA is TGTGCCAGCAGCTTAAGATACCGGCAGATAAGCTCCTACGAGCAGTACTTC. As protein: CASSLRYRQISSYEQYF. Full variable domain (outside the CDR3, taken from reference TRBV7-2 and TRBJ2-7): GAGVSQSPSNKVTEKGKDVELRCDPISGHTALYWYRQSLGQGLEFLIYFQGNSAPDKSGLPSDRFSAERTGGSVSTLTIQRTQQEDSAVYLCASSLRYRQISSYEQYFGPGTRLTVT.

The V call is TRBV10-1, the J call TRBJ2-3; 7 bases fit TRBD2. The CDR3 covers 14 residues. V shed 0 bases, J shed 13 bases, and the junction held 10 bases outside the gene matches. Germline V lookup: CDR1 WNHNN, CDR2 SYGVQD (reference sequence). This CDR3 reads CASSESGPAGLKYF. Here the CDR3 DNA reads TGCGCCAGCAGTGAGTCGGGCCCAGCGGGGTTGAAGTATTTT.

This clone was seen just once. The genes are TRBV5-4 and TRBJ2-7; D call uncertain. Germline CDR1 SGHNT, CDR2 YYREEE (reference sequence). The CDR3 contains 13 residues. Trimming took 0 bases from V and 4 from J, leaving 8 bases between them. CDR3 region: CASSLVMGYEQYF. The CDR3 DNA reads TGTGCCAGCAGCTTGGTGATGGGATACGAGCAGTACTTC.

Details on this clone: Within the sample, other DNA sequences also encode this same CDR3. The CDR3 DNA reads TGTGCCAGCAGTTTAAGGGGGCCCTTAGCCAAAAACATTCAGTACTTC. Translation: CASSLRGPLAKNIQYF. The chain carries TRBV27 and TRBJ2-4; TRBD1 agrees at 7 bases. Unmatched junction bases numbered 4, after V lost 2 bases and J lost 0 bases. The CDR3 spans 16 residues. CDR1 is MNHEY, CDR2 SMNVEV, per germline (reference sequence).

This clone showed up just once. V and J are TRBV5-1 and TRBJ2-1, with 7 nucleotides matching TRBD2. The CDR3 is 14 amino acids. From germline, CDR1 is SGHRS and CDR2 YFSETQ. V lost 2 bases to trimming and J lost 5 bases; unmatched junction nucleotides: 4. CDR3 amino acids: CASSFNSGNNEQFF. In DNA form, the CDR3 reads TGCGCCAGCAGCTTTAACAGCGGGAACAATGAGCAGTTCTTC.

The rearrangement uses TRBV6-5 and TRBJ2-3, with 7 bases matching TRBD1. Germline CDR1 is MNHEY and CDR2 is SVGAGI. The CDR3 runs to 15 residues. J gave up 0 bases and V 2 bases, and 2 bases lay outside the gene matches. The CDR3 region is CASSYEQGSTDTQYF. The CDR3 region has the DNA TGTGCCAGCAGTTACGAACAGGGGAGCACAGATACGCAGTATTTT.

The V gene is TRBV5-1, the J gene TRBJ2-6; D gene ambiguous. The CDR3 is 15 residues long. Between the trimmed V and J ends, which lost 4 bases and 0 bases, there was a span of 8 bases. CDR1 is SGHRS, CDR2 YFSETQ, per germline. CDR3 bases: TGCGCCAGCAGCGTACAGAGCTCTGGGGCCAACGTCCTGACTTTC. Its translation is CASSVQSSGANVLTF. Full variable domain (missing parts from reference TRBV5-1 and TRBJ2-6): KAGVTQTPRYLIKTRGQQVTLSCSPISGHRSVSWYQQTPGQGLQFLFEYFSETQRNKGNFPGRFSGRQFSNSRSEMNVSTLELGDSALYLCASSVQSSGANVLTFGAGSRLTVL.

The chain is built from TRBV30 and TRBJ1-2; D may be TRBD1 (5 bases). With 2 bases removed from V and 4 bases from J, the gap between germline ends came to 11 bases. CDR1 is GTSNPN, CDR2 SVGIG, per germline (reference sequence). CDR3 length equals 13 residues. As DNA, the CDR3 is TGTGCCTGGAGTAGGGGACTGTCCTATGGCTACACCTTC. It is translated as CAWSRGLSYGYTF.

The chain joins TRBV7-2 to TRBJ2-7, with 12 bases that match TRBD2. The J segment lost 4 bases and the V segment lost 4 bases, leaving 2 bases of the junction unmatched. Germline V gene sequence: CDR1 SGHTA, CDR2 FQGNSA. CDR3 length equals 14 residues. The DNA for the CDR3 is TGTGCCAGCAGCTGGACTAGCGGGGTTTACGAGCAGTACTTC. This encodes CASSWTSGVYEQYF.

This chain joins TRBV5-5 and TRBJ1-2; 8 bases map to TRBD1. The junction had 10 bases not matched to a gene; V was cut back by 5 bases and J by 4 bases. The germline V gene encodes CDR1 SGHKS and CDR2 YYEKEE (reference sequence). CDR3 length: 15 residues. DNA of the CDR3: TGTGCCAGCAGTGACCAGACAGGGGTGGGCTATGGCTACACCTTC. It yields the protein CASSDQTGVGYGYTF.

This sequence joins TRBV7-9 and TRBJ2-2; 14 bases are a match to TRBD2. Germline CDR1 is SEHNR and CDR2 is FQNEAQ (reference sequence). Trimming took 2 bases from V and 3 from J; bases not matched to a gene: 5. This CDR3 has 18 amino acids. This CDR3 is CASSLRRGLAGDTGELFF. CDR3 in DNA: TGTGCCAGCAGCTTACGGCGGGGACTAGCGGGAGACACCGGGGAGCTGTTTTTT.

This sequence joins TRBV27 and TRBJ2-5, with 10 bases that match TRBD1. This CDR3 comprises 15 residues. V lost 0 bases to trimming and J lost 6 bases; unmatched junction nucleotides: 4. CDR1 is MNHEY and CDR2 is SMNVEV in the germline V gene (reference sequence). The CDR3 DNA sequence: TGTGCCAGCAGTTTATCGGGACAGGGGAGGAAGACCCAGTACTTC. It translates to CASSLSGQGRKTQYF.

A few counts support this clone. V and J are TRBV6-5 and TRBJ2-3; D gene unclear. The V gene's germline CDR1 is MNHEY and CDR2 SVGAGI. Trimming left V 0 bases short and J 1 base short, with 8 bases between. The CDR3 is 15 amino acids. CDR3 sequence reads: CASSYSSRGTDTQYF. In DNA form, the CDR3 reads TGTGCCAGCAGTTACTCTAGTAGGGGCACAGATACGCAGTATTTT.

The chain is built from TRBV5-1 and TRBJ1-3; D not certain. In germline, CDR1 is SGHRS, CDR2 YFSETQ. The CDR3 loop spans 15 amino acids. V was shortened by 5 bases and J by 0 bases, with 12 bases between the two germline ends. CDR3 in amino acids: CASRKSSDSGNTIYF. CDR3 DNA: TGCGCCAGCAGAAAAAGTTCTGACTCTGGAAACACCATATATTTT.

This sequence joins TRBV6-6 and TRBJ1-2; TRBD1 matches 9 bases. J gave up 2 bases and V 5 bases, and 6 bases lay outside the gene matches. Germline V gene data show CDR1 as MNHNY and CDR2 as SVGAGI (reference sequence). This CDR3 has 15 residues. In nucleotides, the CDR3 is TGTGCCAGCAGTACGTACAGGGGGCGCAACTATGGCTACACCTTC. Amino acids: CASSTYRGRNYGYTF.

V is TRBV14 and J is TRBJ2-1; D ambiguous. There are 12 residues in the CDR3. Per the germline V gene, CDR1 is SGHDN and CDR2 is FVKESK. V was cut by 4 bases and J by 7 bases, with 8 bases left in between. DNA for the CDR3: TGTGCCAGCAGCCCCACCTGGAATGAGCAGTTCTTC. This translates into CASSPTWNEQFF.

The chain uses TRBV5-1 and TRBJ1-1; D gene unclear. V was pared by 4 bases and J by 2 bases, with 15 bases between. Per the germline V gene, CDR1 is SGHRS and CDR2 is YFSETQ. The CDR3 loop spans 15 amino acids. For the CDR3, the DNA is TGCGCCAGCAGCGAGGCCTTGGGCGGTAACACTGAAGCTTTCTTT. Residues: CASSEALGGNTEAFF.

The chain couples TRBV7-9 to TRBJ1-5, with 7 bases that match TRBD1. The germline gives CDR1 SEHNR, CDR2 FQNEAQ (reference sequence). The length of the CDR3 is 16 residues. The V gene end was trimmed by 5 bases and the J gene end by 0 bases; junction bases not matched to a gene: 7. The CDR3 here is CASSPSTGFSNQPQHF. The CDR3 DNA reads as TGTGCCAGCAGCCCTTCGACAGGGTTTAGCAATCAGCCCCAGCATTTT.